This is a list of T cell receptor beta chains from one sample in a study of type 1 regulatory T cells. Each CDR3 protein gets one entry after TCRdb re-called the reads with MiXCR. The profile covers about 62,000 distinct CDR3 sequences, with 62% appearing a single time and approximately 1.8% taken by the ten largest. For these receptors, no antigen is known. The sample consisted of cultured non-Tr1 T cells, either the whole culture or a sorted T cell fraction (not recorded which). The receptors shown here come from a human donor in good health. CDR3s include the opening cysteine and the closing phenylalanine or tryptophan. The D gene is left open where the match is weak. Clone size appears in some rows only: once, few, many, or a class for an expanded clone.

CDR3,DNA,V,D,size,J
CASSYRDTASYEQYF,TGCGCCAGCAGCTACCGGGACACCGCTTCCTACGAGCAGTACTTC,TRBV5-1,NA,NA,TRBJ2-7
CASSLDSGNQPQHF,TGCGCCAGCAGCTTGGATTCCGGCAATCAGCCCCAGCATTTT,TRBV5-1,NA,NA,TRBJ1-5
CSVVVQGETQYF,TGCAGCGTGGTGGTACAGGGGGAGACCCAGTACTTC,TRBV29-1,TRBD1,NA,TRBJ2-5
CASSVSSALGNEQFF,TGTGCCAGCAGCGTTTCTTCGGCTCTGGGGAATGAGCAGTTCTTC,TRBV9,NA,NA,TRBJ2-1
CASSSEGQQNSPLHF,TGCGCCAGCAGCTCGGAAGGTCAGCAAAATTCACCCCTCCACTTT,TRBV5-1,NA,NA,TRBJ1-6
CSAPLTGRGTGELFF,TGCAGTGCTCCCTTGACAGGGCGAGGCACCGGGGAGCTGTTTTTT,TRBV20-1,TRBD1,NA,TRBJ2-2
CASLPGQGWGEQYF,TGTGCCAGCCTTCCCGGACAGGGCTGGGGCGAGCAGTACTTC,TRBV6-5,TRBD1,NA,TRBJ2-7
CATSETGTAEETQYF,TGTGCCACCAGTGAAACCGGGACAGCAGAAGAGACCCAGTACTTC,TRBV24-1,TRBD1,NA,TRBJ2-5
CASSAYLTSGSPSYEQYF,TGCGCCAGCAGCGCCTACCTTACTAGCGGGAGTCCCTCCTACGAGCAGTACTTC,TRBV5-1,TRBD2,NA,TRBJ2-7
CASSLAGNTQYF,TGCGCCAGCAGCTTGGCCGGGAATACGCAGTATTTT,TRBV5-1,NA,NA,TRBJ2-3
CASEGENGYTF,TGTGCCAGCGAAGGGGAAAATGGCTACACCTTC,TRBV19,NA,once,TRBJ1-2
CASSLVYGLAGNGELFF,TGCGCCAGCAGCCTAGTGTACGGATTAGCGGGTAATGGGGAGCTGTTTTTT,TRBV4-1,TRBD2,NA,TRBJ2-2
CSASGGSGGSTDTQYF,TGCAGCGCCTCTGGAGGAAGCGGAGGTAGCACAGATACGCAGTATTTT,TRBV29-1,NA,NA,TRBJ2-3
CASSLRGIGTDTQYF,TGCGCCAGCAGCTTGCGCGGGATTGGGACAGATACGCAGTATTTT,TRBV5-1,NA,NA,TRBJ2-3
CASSRLAGYNEQFF,TGTGCCAGCAGCCGGCTAGCGGGGTACAATGAGCAGTTCTTC,TRBV11-2,TRBD2,medium-sized,TRBJ2-1
CASNPGDTNYEQYF,TGTGCCAGCAACCCTGGGGACACAAACTACGAGCAGTACTTC,TRBV6-1,NA,few,TRBJ2-7
CATSRENRDYEQYF,TGTGCCACCAGCAGAGAGAACAGGGACTACGAGCAGTACTTC,TRBV15,NA,NA,TRBJ2-7
CASSGGDTQCF,TGTGCTAGTTCGGGTGGAGATACGCAGTGTTTT,TRBV12-5,NA,NA,TRBJ2-3
CASSLEGANYGYTF,TGTGCCAGCAGTTTGGAAGGGGCTAACTATGGCTACACCTTC,TRBV28,NA,NA,TRBJ1-2
CASSPLDPNEKLFF,TGCGCCAGCAGCCCGTTAGACCCTAATGAAAAACTGTTTTTT,TRBV5-1,NA,few,TRBJ1-4
CASSISGSNQPQHF,TGTGCCAGTAGTATATCGGGGAGCAATCAGCCCCAGCATTTT,TRBV19,NA,NA,TRBJ1-5
CASSSRLGTQYF,TGTGCCAGCAGCTCGCGTTTGGGTACGCAGTATTTT,TRBV7-2,NA,NA,TRBJ2-3